This TCR beta chain stems from a study of early T cells in non-severe SARS-CoV-2 infection. Study summary: Unpaired chains resulted from sequencing bulk RNA of unsorted whole blood.

The TCR library protocol attached unique molecular identifiers to the individual cDNA molecules. TCRdb re-analysed the 5' RACE reads in MiXCR, keeping a single row per CDR3 protein. Of roughly 62,000 distinct CDR3 sequences listed, 6.5% to 8.5% were seen once; the top ten hold about 3.3%. V lost 0 bases and J 13 bases, leaving 15 bases between the germline ends. CDR1 and CDR2 (germline): SGHAT, FQNNGV. This CDR3 has 13 amino acids. In its sample, this clonotype ranks as medium-sized. Its antigen is not known. Broader study findings: Private and CD4 specificities were missed by VDJdb matching, which favored anti-spike CD8 responses.

The sequencing sample was made of whole blood. V is TRBV11-2 and J is TRBJ1-1, with D possibly TRBD1 on 5 matching bases. The source of this sequence is an adult who was a healthcare worker with PCR-confirmed SARS-CoV-2 infection or an uninfected control (not recorded which). The CDR3 DNA sequence: TGTGCCAGCAGCTTAGACAGGGTTGGGGGTTTTTTCTTT. Protein sequence: CASSLDRVGGFFF.